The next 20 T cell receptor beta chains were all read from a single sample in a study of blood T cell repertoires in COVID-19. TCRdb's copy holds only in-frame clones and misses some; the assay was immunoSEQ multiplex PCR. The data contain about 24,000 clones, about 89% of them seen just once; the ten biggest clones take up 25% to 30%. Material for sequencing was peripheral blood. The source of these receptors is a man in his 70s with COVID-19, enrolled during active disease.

The CDR3 DNA sequence: TGTGCCAGTAGTATAGGCGGGGGGGCCAGCGGGGAGCTGTTTTTT. Encoded protein: CASSIGGGASGELFF. The gene calls are TRBV19 and TRBJ2-2; 9 bases are a match to TRBD2. J lost 7 bases, V lost 1 base, and 4 bases had no gene match. Germline V gene lookup returns CDR1 LNHDA and CDR2 SQIVND (reference sequence). The CDR3 extends over 15 amino acids.

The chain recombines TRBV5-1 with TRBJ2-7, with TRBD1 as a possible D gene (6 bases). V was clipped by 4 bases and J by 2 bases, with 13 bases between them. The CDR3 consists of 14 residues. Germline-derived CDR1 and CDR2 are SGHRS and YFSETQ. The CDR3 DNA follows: TGCGCCAGCAGCCCCTCGACAGGCCCCTACGAGCAGTACTTC. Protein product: CASSPSTGPYEQYF.

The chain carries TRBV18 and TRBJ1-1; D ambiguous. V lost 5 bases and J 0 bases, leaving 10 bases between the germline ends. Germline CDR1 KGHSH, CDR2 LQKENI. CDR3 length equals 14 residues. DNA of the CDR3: TGTGCCAGCTCATGGAAGACTGTGAACACTGAAGCTTTCTTT. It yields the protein CASSWKTVNTEAFF.

CDR3 DNA: TGTGCCAGCAGTGGCCGGGACAGCCGGAGGGGTAGCAATCAGCCCCAGCATTTT. Its translation is CASSGRDSRRGSNQPQHF. The chain employs TRBV2 and TRBJ1-5; 7 bases map to TRBD1. The CDR3 length is 18 residues. Germline V gives CDR1 SNHLY, CDR2 FYNNEI. J gave up 0 bases and V 4 bases, and 12 bases lay outside the gene matches. Full variable domain (missing parts from reference TRBV2 and TRBJ1-5): EPEVTQTPSHQVTQMGQEVILRCVPISNHLYFYWYRQILGQKVEFLVSFYNNEISEKSEIFDDQFSVERPDGSNFTLKIRSTKLEDSAMYFCASSGRDSRRGSNQPQHFGDGTRLSIL.

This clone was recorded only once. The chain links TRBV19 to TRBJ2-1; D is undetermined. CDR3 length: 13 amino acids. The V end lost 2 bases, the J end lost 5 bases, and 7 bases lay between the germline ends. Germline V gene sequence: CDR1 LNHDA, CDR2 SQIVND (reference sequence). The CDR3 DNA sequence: TGTGCCAGTAGTATATACAAAGACAATGAGCAGTTCTTC. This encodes CASSIYKDNEQFF.

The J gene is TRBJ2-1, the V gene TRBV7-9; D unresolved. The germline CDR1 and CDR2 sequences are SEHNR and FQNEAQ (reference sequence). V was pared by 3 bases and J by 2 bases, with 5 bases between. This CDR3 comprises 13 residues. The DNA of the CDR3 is TGTGCCAGCAGCTTCACTGCCTACAATGAGCAGTTCTTC. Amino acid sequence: CASSFTAYNEQFF.

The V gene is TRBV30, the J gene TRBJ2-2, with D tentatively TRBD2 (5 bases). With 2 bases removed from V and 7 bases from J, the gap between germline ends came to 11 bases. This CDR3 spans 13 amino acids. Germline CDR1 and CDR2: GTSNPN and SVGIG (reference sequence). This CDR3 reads CAWSLGLGGELFF. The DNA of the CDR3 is TGTGCCTGGAGTCTTGGACTGGGCGGGGAGCTGTTTTTT.

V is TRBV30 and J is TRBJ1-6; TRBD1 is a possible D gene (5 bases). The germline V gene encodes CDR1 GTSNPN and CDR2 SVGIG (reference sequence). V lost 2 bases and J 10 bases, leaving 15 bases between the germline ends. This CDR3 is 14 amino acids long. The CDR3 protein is CAWSIWGSGSPLHF. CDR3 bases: TGTGCCTGGAGTATATGGGGCAGTGGGTCACCCCTCCACTTT.

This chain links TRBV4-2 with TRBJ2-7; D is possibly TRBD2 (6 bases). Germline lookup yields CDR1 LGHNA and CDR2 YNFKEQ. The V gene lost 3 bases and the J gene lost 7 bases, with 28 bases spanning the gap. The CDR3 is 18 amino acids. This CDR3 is CASSHRQVAGAGTLEQYF. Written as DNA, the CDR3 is TGTGCCAGCAGCCACCGCCAGGTGGCCGGCGCAGGGACTCTGGAGCAGTACTTC.

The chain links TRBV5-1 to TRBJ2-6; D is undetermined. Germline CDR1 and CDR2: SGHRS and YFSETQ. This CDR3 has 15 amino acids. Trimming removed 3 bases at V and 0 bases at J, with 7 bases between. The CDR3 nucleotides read TGCGCCAGCAGCTCACTATACTCTGGGGCCAACGTCCTGACTTTC. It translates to CASSSLYSGANVLTF.

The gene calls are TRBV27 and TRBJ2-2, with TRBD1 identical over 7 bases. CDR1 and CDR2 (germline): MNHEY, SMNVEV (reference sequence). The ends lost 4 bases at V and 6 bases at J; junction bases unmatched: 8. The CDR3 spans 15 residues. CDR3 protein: CASSYTGVVPGELFF. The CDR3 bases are TGTGCCAGCAGTTACACAGGGGTCGTTCCCGGGGAGCTGTTTTTT.

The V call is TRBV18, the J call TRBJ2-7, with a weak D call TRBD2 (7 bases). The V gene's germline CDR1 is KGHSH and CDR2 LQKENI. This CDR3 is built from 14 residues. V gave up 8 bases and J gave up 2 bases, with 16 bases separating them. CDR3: CASNYREGTYEQYF. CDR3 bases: TGTGCCAGCAACTACAGGGAGGGGACCTACGAGCAGTACTTC.

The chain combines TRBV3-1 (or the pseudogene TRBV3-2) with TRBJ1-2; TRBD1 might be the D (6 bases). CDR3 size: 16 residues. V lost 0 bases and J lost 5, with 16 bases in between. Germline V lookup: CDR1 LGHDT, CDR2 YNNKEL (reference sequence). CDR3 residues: CASSQDPGGFRYGYTF. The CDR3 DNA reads TGTGCCAGCAGCCAAGATCCGGGGGGCTTTAGGTATGGCTACACCTTC.

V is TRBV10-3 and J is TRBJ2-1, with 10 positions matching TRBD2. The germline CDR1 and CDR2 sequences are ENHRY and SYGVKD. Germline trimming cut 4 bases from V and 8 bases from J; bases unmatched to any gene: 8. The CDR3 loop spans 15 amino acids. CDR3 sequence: CAISGASGRRYEQFF. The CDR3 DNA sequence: TGTGCCATCAGTGGGGCTAGCGGGAGAAGGTATGAGCAGTTCTTC.

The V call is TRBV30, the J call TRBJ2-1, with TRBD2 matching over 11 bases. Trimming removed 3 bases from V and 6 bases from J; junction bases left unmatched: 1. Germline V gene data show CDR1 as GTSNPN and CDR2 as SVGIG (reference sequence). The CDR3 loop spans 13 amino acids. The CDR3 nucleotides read TGTGCCTGGAGCCTAGCGGGAGGCAATGAGCAGTTCTTC. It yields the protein CAWSLAGGNEQFF.

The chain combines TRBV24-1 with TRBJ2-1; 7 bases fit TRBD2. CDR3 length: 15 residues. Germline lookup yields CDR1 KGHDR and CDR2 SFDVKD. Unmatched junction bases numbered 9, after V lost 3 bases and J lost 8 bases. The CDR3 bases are TGTGCCACCAGTGATCCCCAGGGCGGGGGATATGAGCAGTTCTTC. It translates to CATSDPQGGGYEQFF.

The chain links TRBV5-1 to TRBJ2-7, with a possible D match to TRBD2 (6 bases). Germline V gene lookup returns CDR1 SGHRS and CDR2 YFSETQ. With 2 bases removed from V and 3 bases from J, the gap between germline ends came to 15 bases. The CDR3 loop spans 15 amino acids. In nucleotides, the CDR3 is TGCGCCAGCAGCTTTGGGGGGTTGGAAAACTACGAGCAGTACTTC. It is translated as CASSFGGLENYEQYF.

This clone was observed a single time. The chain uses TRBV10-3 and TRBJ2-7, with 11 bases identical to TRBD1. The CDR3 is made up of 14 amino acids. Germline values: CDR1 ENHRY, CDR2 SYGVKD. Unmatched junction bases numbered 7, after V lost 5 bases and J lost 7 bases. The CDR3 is CAISTGTGGWEQYF. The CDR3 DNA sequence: TGTGCCATCAGTACCGGGACAGGGGGATGGGAGCAGTACTTC.

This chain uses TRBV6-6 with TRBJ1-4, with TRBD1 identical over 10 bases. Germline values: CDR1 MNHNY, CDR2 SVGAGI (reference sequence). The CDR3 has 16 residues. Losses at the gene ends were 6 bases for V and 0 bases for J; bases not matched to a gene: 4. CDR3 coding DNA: TGTGCCAGCAGGGAGGGACAGGGGTCAACTAATGAAAAACTGTTTTTT. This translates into CASREGQGSTNEKLFF.

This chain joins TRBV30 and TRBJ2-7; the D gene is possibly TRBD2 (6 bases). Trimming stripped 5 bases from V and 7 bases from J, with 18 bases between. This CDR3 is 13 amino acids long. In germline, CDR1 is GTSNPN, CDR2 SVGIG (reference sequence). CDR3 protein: CAWDGGSSREQYF. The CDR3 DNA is TGTGCCTGGGACGGGGGTTCCTCTAGGGAGCAGTACTTC.